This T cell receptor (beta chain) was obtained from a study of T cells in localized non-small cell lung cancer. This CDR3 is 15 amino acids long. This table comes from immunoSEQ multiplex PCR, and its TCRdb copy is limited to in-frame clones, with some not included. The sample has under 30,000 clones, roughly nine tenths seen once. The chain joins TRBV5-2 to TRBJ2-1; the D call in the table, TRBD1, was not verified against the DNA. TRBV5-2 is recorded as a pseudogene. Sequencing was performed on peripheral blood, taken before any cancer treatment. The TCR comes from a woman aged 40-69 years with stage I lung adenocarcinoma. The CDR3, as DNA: TGTGCCAGCAGCTCCGGGACAGGGGGTCTCAATGAGCAGTTCTTC. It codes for CASSSGTGGLNEQFF.